The entry below gives a single TCR beta chain sequence along with its context. The clone's antigen remains unknown. Base qualities are not provided; no much larger clone lies one nucleotide away. These data are taken from a study of OX40 agonist ivuxolimab in advanced cancers. The study in broad terms: The costimulatory receptor OX40 (CD134) was targeted by ivuxolimab, a fully human IgG2 agonistic monoclonal antibody. Patients were allowed to have had prior anti-PD-1, anti-PD-L1 or anti-CTLA-4 therapy, and roughly 40% of the dose-escalation patients had been treated with checkpoint inhibitors. Of the approximately 50 patients in dose escalation, some 20 had hepatocellular carcinoma, some 15 had melanoma, 9 had renal cell carcinoma and 9 had head and neck cancer. A male proportion of around 81% and a mean age of about 60 years, ranging from about 20 to 80, were recorded for the dose-escalation cohort. The point of sequencing TCRbeta in the periphery was to test whether ivuxolimab changed TCR sequence diversity and drove clonal T-cell expansion. The paper describes the monotherapy dose-escalation part (N of about 57 patients) of the phase I trial of ivuxolimab. Three dose-escalation patients achieved partial responses, one with hepatocellular carcinoma and two with cutaneous melanoma. Intravenous ivuxolimab was administered to patients every 2 weeks at six dose levels: 0.01, 0.1, 0.3, 1.5, 3 and 10 mg/kg.

CDR1 and CDR2 are read off the germline V gene as SGHTA and FQGNSA. V loses 3 bases, J loses 0 bases, and the germline ends lie 11 bases apart. The CDR3 contains 15 residues, cysteine and phenylalanine counted. CDR3 DNA is the only sequence kept; it has 45 bases, read in frame from the first base. Beyond this particular receptor, the publication reports: On average, CD8+ T cells showed more expanded clones than CD4+ T cells after ivuxolimab. At doses from 0.1 to 3.0 mg/kg, clonal expansion was seen in both CD4+ and CD8+ blood T cells between baseline and week 6. Which antigens the clonally expanded peripheral T cells were specific for was not determined. In partial responders in the 0.1-3.0 mg/kg groups, normalized peripheral clonal expansion was found to be among the lowest, especially among CD8+ T cells. Low levels of normalized T-cell clonal expansion were also seen in some patients who did not respond.

The trial excluded patients who had a history of autoimmune disease or were on systemic immunosuppression. Peripheral blood for TCR sequencing was collected from all dose cohorts at baseline, on cycle 4 day 1, and on cycle 7 day 1. The samples were drawn from a first-in-human, open-label, multicenter phase I dose-escalation trial of ivuxolimab. Adults with locally advanced or metastatic melanoma, renal cell, hepatocellular, or head and neck squamous cell carcinoma were enrolled in the trial. Before TCR sequencing, CD4+ T cells and CD8+ T cells from peripheral blood were sorted into separate populations. Genomic DNA was isolated from the sorted cells so that the TCRbeta CDR3 region could be sequenced. The immunoSEQ Assay was used for sequencing of TCRbeta CDR3 regions. TCRdb obtained this table from immuneACCESS and retained in-frame rearrangements with V and J assigned. These tables miss some clones; where compared with another copy, unresolved V genes account for less than half of the shortfall, and the remainder is unexplained. For this sample there are around 82,000 clones; around 90% appear just once. 0.47% of the sample comes from the top ten.

The sequencing used CD4+ or CD8+ T cells sorted from blood, collected in a trial of the OX40 agonist ivuxolimab. This TCR was recovered from an adult with an advanced solid tumor such as melanoma, head and neck, liver or kidney cancer. This receptor chain uses TRBV7-2 and TRBJ1-1; TRBD1 is possibly the D segment (5 matching bases). The nucleotides are TGTGCCAGCAGCTTGTGGGGCAGGATGAACACTGAAGCTTTCTTT. Its amino acids are CASSLWGRMNTEAFF.